A single sample gave rise to the 21 T cell receptor beta chains below, sequenced in a study of human T cells and chemical hapten exposure. Each CDR3 protein gets one entry after TCRdb re-called the RACE reads with MiXCR. The table lists about 82,000 distinct CDR3 sequences, about 10% of them singletons. Documented time point: patch test 2, 6 weeks after DPC sensitization. Described treatment: therapeutic diphenylcyclopropenone sensitization with weekly scalp DPC. The sequencing here drew on whole blood, taken in connection with sensitization to the hapten diphenylcyclopropenone (DPC). The receptor set was obtained from a woman aged 45-60 years with alopecia areata. Some clones in this sample may be carry-over from other donors' samples.

Worth noting for this clonotype: This may be a read error, as it is one base from a much larger clone. This chain connects TRBV10-2 to TRBJ2-5; 7 bases agree with TRBD1. Per the germline V gene, CDR1 is WSHSY and CDR2 is SAAADI. This CDR3 is built from 13 residues. V dropped 7 bases and J dropped 4; count of bases not matched to a gene: 6. Here the CDR3 DNA reads TGCGCCAGCAACCAGGGGGTCGGAGAGACCCAGTACTTC. Translating it yields CASNQGVGETQYF.

This clonotype has at least ten counts. The rearrangement joins TRBV6-5 to TRBJ2-1; perhaps D is TRBD1 or TRBD2 (5 bases each). The CDR3 has 15 amino acids. Germline CDR1 MNHEY, CDR2 SVGAGI. The V end lost 2 bases, the J end lost 8 bases, and 16 bases lay between the germline ends. The CDR3 loop is CASSYRGLSPHEQFF. The CDR3 nucleotides read TGTGCCAGCAGTTACCGGGGCTTAAGCCCCCATGAGCAGTTCTTC.

V gene TRBV28 combines with J gene TRBJ1-2, with 8 positions matching TRBD1. CDR1 is MDHEN and CDR2 is SYDVKM in the germline V gene. CDR3 length equals 14 residues. With V trimmed by 5 bases and J by 2 bases, 4 bases remained unmatched. CDR3 in amino acids: CASSPGQANYGYTF. In DNA, the CDR3 is TGTGCCAGCAGTCCGGGACAGGCAAACTATGGCTACACCTTC.

This clonotype was seen at least ten times. The chain employs TRBV2 and TRBJ2-1, with D hard to call. The CDR3 is 12 amino acids. CDR1 is SNHLY and CDR2 is FYNNEI in the germline V gene. V was trimmed by 7 bases and J by 6 bases, leaving 10 bases between them. DNA for the CDR3: TGTGCCAGCAAGTCTAGTGCCAATGAGCAGTTCTTC. This translates into CASKSSANEQFF. Combining the CDR3 with reference TRBV2 and TRBJ2-1 gives the whole variable domain EPEVTQTPSHQVTQMGQEVILRCVPISNHLYFYWYRQILGQKVEFLVSFYNNEISEKSEIFDDQFSVERPDGSNFTLKIRSTKLEDSAMYFCASKSSANEQFFGPGTRLTVL.

This clonotype was recorded at least ten times. The chain has TRBV20-1 and TRBJ1-5, with TRBD1 matching 7 bases. Germline V gene sequence: CDR1 DFQATT, CDR2 SNEGSKA (reference sequence). Trimming at V came to 4 bases and at J to 4 bases, leaving 7 bases not matched to a gene. This CDR3 is 14 amino acids long. DNA for the CDR3: TGCAGTGCTATTGGACAGGTTAGTAATCAGCCCCAGCATTTT. As protein: CSAIGQVSNQPQHF.

This clonotype occurred a few times. This sequence joins TRBV11-2 and TRBJ2-3; 8 bases are shared with TRBD2. The V segment lost 2 bases and the J segment 6 bases; nucleotides outside the gene matches: 4. This CDR3 contains 14 residues. Germline V gives CDR1 SGHAT, CDR2 FQNNGV. In nucleotides, the CDR3 is TGTGCCAGCAGCTTACGGACTAGCTCGGATACGCAGTATTTT. It is translated as CASSLRTSSDTQYF. Together with reference TRBV11-2 and TRBJ2-3, the CDR3 gives the full variable domain: EAGVAQSPRYKIIEKRQSVAFWCNPISGHATLYWYQQILGQGPKLLIQFQNNGVVDDSQLPKDRFSAERLKGVDSTLKIQPAKLEDSAVYLCASSLRTSSDTQYFGPGTRLTVL.

There are many counts of this clonotype. J is TRBJ1-1 and V is TRBV20-1; 7 bases are shared with TRBD1. Germline-derived CDR1 and CDR2 are DFQATT and SNEGSKA (reference sequence). The CDR3 sequence is 16 residues long. V gave up 3 bases and J gave up 0 bases; unmatched junction bases: 10. CDR3 sequence: CSASRTGAGMNTEAFF. The CDR3, as DNA: TGCAGTGCTAGTAGGACAGGAGCTGGCATGAACACTGAAGCTTTCTTT.

V gene TRBV6-1 combines with J gene TRBJ2-1; unclear D gene. Germline V gene lookup returns CDR1 MNHNS and CDR2 SASEGT. Between the trimmed V and J ends, which lost 7 bases and 4 bases, there was a span of 14 bases. The CDR3 is made up of 14 amino acids. The CDR3 here is CASNTGPRYNEQFF. The CDR3 DNA reads TGTGCCAGCAATACCGGACCGCGATACAATGAGCAGTTCTTC.

Many counts were recorded for this clonotype. The chain joins TRBV4-3 to TRBJ1-4; unclear D gene. Germline V gives CDR1 LGHNA, CDR2 YSLEER. CDR3 length: 16 residues. V was cut by 0 bases and J by 5 bases, with 13 bases left in between. Written as DNA, the CDR3 is TGCGCCAGCAGCCAAGATTGGGCAGGAAGAAATGAAAAACTGTTTTTT. Translation gives CASSQDWAGRNEKLFF.

The V gene is TRBV30, the J gene TRBJ1-2; D may be TRBD1 (6 bases). Between the trimmed V and J ends, which lost 3 bases and 5 bases, there was a span of 13 bases. Germline V gives CDR1 GTSNPN, CDR2 SVGIG (reference sequence). The CDR3 covers 13 residues. CDR3 nucleotide sequence: TGTGCCTGGAGCCCCGGAGGACAGTATGGCTACACCTTC. The encoded protein is CAWSPGGQYGYTF.

The sample holds a few counts of this clonotype. The V and J genes are TRBV13 and TRBJ2-3; 8 nucleotides match TRBD2. Germline V gene data show CDR1 as PRHDT and CDR2 as FYEKMQ (reference sequence). The CDR3 totals 17 residues. Trimming took 3 bases from V and 1 from J; bases not matched to a gene: 9. The DNA of the CDR3 is TGTGCCAGCAGCTTTTTCGGGAGGGTTGGAGGCACAGATACGCAGTATTTT. It yields the protein CASSFFGRVGGTDTQYF.

J is TRBJ1-2 and V is TRBV4-3, with 9 positions matching TRBD1. The V segment lost 0 bases and the J segment 5 bases; nucleotides outside the gene matches: 4. Germline V CDR1 and CDR2: LGHNA, YSLEER. There are 15 residues in the CDR3. The CDR3 DNA reads TGCGCCAGCAGCCAAGATGGGACAGGGAGTTATGGCTACACCTTC. It yields the protein CASSQDGTGSYGYTF.

At least ten counts were recorded for this clonotype. The V gene is TRBV5-4, the J gene TRBJ2-2, with D possibly being TRBD1 or TRBD2 (6 bases each). This CDR3 region has 16 residues. V was cut by 3 bases and J by 0 bases, with 12 bases left in between. The germline V gene has CDR1 SGHNT and CDR2 YYREEE (reference sequence). For the CDR3, the DNA is TGTGCCAGCAGCTCGTTCGGGGGCCCGAACACCGGGGAGCTGTTTTTT. Amino acids: CASSSFGGPNTGELFF.

Comments on this clonotype: With a much larger clone just one base away, this may be a read error. V gene TRBV6-6 combines with J gene TRBJ2-7; D gene ambiguous. The CDR3 contains 12 residues. Germline lookup yields CDR1 MNHNY and CDR2 SVGAGI (reference sequence). V lost 2 bases, J lost 5 bases, and 7 bases lay in between. DNA of the CDR3: TGTGCCAGCAGTTACGTTTTCAACGAGCAGTACTTC. It is translated as CASSYVFNEQYF.

This clonotype has at least ten counts. The chain recombines TRBV14 with TRBJ2-1; 14 bases align to TRBD2. The CDR3 loop spans 16 amino acids. Germline V CDR1 and CDR2: SGHDN, FVKESK. V dropped 4 bases and J dropped 9; count of bases not matched to a gene: 8. The CDR3 reads CASSPLGLAGVAEQFF. As DNA, the CDR3 is TGTGCCAGCAGCCCCCTGGGACTAGCGGGAGTAGCTGAGCAGTTCTTC.

This clonotype showed up many times. This CDR3 reads CSVGGGMNTEAFF. The DNA for the CDR3 is TGCAGCGTTGGAGGGGGGATGAACACTGAAGCTTTCTTT. V and J are TRBV29-1 and TRBJ1-1; a weak D match, TRBD1 (6 bases). The CDR3 covers 13 residues. Germline values: CDR1 SQVTM, CDR2 ANQGSEA. The germline V and J ends were trimmed by 4 bases and 0 bases, with 9 bases remaining between them.

This clonotype was seen ten or more times. The gene calls are TRBV6-1 and TRBJ1-5; D is undetermined. Germline V gene sequence: CDR1 MNHNS, CDR2 SASEGT. V was pared by 0 bases and J by 0 bases, with 9 bases between. CDR3 length equals 16 residues. The CDR3 region is CASSEAIGYSNQPQHF. DNA for the CDR3: TGTGCCAGCAGTGAAGCGATAGGGTATAGCAATCAGCCCCAGCATTTT.

This rearrangement joins TRBV12-3 or TRBV12-4 to TRBJ1-1, with 8 bases lining up with TRBD1. V gave up 3 bases and J gave up 0 bases; unmatched junction bases: 9. The CDR3 sequence is 17 residues long. CDR3 DNA sequence: TGTGCCAGCAGTTTTATCAGGGGGCAATTTGTGAACACTGAAGCTTTCTTT. This sequence encodes CASSFIRGQFVNTEAFF.

This clonotype was picked up a small number of times. The chain links TRBV11-2 to TRBJ1-3, with 8 bases aligning to TRBD1. This CDR3 has 16 amino acids. Per the germline V gene, CDR1 is SGHAT and CDR2 is FQNNGV. J was trimmed by 0 bases and V by 5 bases; bases with no gene match: 6. CDR3 coding DNA: TGTGCCAGCAGCGAATACAGGGGGAACTCTGGAAACACCATATATTTT. Translation: CASSEYRGNSGNTIYF.

This clonotype was seen more than once but under ten times. The V gene is TRBV2, the J gene TRBJ2-2; weak D call: TRBD2 (5 bases). The CDR3 contains 15 residues. Germline CDR1 and CDR2: SNHLY and FYNNEI. V was pared by 7 bases and J by 0 bases, with 12 bases between. CDR3 DNA sequence: TGTGCCAGCAAGTTTCAGCGGACGAACACCGGGGAGCTGTTTTTT. This gives the protein CASKFQRTNTGELFF.

This chain uses TRBV3-1 with TRBJ1-2, with D uncertain. The CDR3 contains 13 residues. Trimming left V 3 bases short and J 7 bases short, with 12 bases between. CDR1 is LGHDT, CDR2 YNNKEL, per germline (reference sequence). The chain's CDR3 is CASSQPEGRGYTF. The CDR3 region has the DNA TGTGCCAGCAGCCAGCCTGAGGGTCGTGGCTACACCTTC.